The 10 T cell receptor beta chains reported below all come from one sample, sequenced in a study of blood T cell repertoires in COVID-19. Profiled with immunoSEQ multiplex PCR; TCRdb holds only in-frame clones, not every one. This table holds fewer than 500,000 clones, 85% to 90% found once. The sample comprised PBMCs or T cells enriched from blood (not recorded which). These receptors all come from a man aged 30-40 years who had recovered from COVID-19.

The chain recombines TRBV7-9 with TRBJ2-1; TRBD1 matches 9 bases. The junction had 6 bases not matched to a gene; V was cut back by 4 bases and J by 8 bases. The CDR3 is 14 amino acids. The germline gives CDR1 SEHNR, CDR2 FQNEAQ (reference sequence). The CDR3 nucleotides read TGTGCCAGCAGCTCCGGGACAGGGTCGTATGAGCAGTTCTTC. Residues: CASSSGTGSYEQFF.

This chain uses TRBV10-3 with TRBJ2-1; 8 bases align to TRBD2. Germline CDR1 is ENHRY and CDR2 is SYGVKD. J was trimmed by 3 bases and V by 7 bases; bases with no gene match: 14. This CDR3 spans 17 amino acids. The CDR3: CAIKEVARAGGYNEQFF. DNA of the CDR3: TGTGCCATCAAGGAGGTCGCCAGGGCGGGAGGCTACAATGAGCAGTTCTTC.

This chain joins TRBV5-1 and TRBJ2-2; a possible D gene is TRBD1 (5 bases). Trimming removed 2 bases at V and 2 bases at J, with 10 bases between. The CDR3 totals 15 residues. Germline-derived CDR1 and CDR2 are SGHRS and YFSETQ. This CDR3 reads CASSFQGSNTGELFF. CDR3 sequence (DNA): TGCGCCAGCAGCTTCCAGGGAAGTAACACCGGGGAGCTGTTTTTT.

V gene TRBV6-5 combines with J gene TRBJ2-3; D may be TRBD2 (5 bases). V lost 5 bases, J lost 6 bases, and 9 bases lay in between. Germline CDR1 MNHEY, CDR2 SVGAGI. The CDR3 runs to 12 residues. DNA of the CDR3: TGTGCCAGCAGTCCCGGCGGGGATACGCAGTATTTT. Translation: CASSPGGDTQYF.

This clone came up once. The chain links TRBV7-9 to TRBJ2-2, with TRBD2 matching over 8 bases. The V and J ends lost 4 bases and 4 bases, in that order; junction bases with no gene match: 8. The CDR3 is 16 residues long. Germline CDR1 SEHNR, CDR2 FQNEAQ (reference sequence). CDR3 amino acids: CASSSRAGEGTGELFF. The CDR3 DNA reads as TGTGCCAGCAGCTCGCGAGCGGGAGAGGGCACCGGGGAGCTGTTTTTT.

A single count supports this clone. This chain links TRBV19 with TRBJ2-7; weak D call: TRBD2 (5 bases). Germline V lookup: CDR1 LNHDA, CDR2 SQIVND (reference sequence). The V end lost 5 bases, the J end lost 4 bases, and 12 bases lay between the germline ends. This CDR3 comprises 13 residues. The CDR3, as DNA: TGTGCCAGTAGTTCGGCGGGCGGATACGAGCAGTACTTC. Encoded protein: CASSSAGGYEQYF.

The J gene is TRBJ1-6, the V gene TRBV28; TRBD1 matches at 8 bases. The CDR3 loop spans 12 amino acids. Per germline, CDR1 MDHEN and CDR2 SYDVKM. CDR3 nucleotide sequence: TGTGTCACAGGGTCAGGGGGCATACCCCTCCACTTT. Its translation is CVTGSGGIPLHF.

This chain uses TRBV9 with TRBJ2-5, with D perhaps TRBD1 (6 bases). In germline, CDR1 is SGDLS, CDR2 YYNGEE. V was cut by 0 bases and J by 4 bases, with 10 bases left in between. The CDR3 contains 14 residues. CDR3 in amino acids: CASSVGQGTETQYF. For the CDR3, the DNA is TGTGCCAGCAGCGTAGGGCAGGGGACAGAGACCCAGTACTTC.

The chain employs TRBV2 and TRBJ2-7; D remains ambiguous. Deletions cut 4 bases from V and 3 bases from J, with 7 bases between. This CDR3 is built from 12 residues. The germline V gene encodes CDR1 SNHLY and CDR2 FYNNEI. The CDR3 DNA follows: TGTGCCAGCAGTGCCATCAGCTACGAGCAGTACTTC. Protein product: CASSAISYEQYF.

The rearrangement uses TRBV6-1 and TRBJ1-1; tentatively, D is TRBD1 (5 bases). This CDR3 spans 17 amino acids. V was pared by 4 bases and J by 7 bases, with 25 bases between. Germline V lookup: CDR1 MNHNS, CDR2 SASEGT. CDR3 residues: CASSGDWGDGRGNEAFF. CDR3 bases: TGTGCCAGCAGTGGGGACTGGGGGGACGGGAGGGGCAATGAAGCTTTCTTT.